This passage covers 8 T cell receptor beta chains from one sample sequenced in a study of control samples from healthy donors and cancer patients. Sequencing used immunoSEQ multiplex PCR; TCRdb keeps in-frame clones, though not all of them. The sample records roughly 25,000 clones, roughly 91% being singletons. The sequenced sample consisted of PBMCs. Receptor source: a man between 45 and 60 years old with lung cancer.

The chain recombines TRBV5-5 with TRBJ1-1; tentative D call: TRBD1 (6 bases). Trimming took off 4 bases at V and 5 bases at J, with 9 bases between the two ends. The CDR3 spans 12 residues. CDR1 is SGHKS and CDR2 is YYEKEE in the germline V gene (reference sequence). The CDR3 sequence: CASSQGSTEAFF. In DNA, the CDR3 is TGTGCCAGCAGCCAGGGGAGTACTGAAGCTTTCTTT.

The chain's CDR3 is CASSSPLGQILGEQYF. CDR3 nucleotides: TGCGCCAGCAGCTCCCCTCTGGGACAGATTCTGGGCGAGCAGTACTTC. This rearrangement joins TRBV5-1 to TRBJ2-7; 7 bases align to TRBD1. The CDR3 spans 16 residues. J gave up 6 bases and V 3 bases, and 15 bases lay outside the gene matches. The germline CDR1 and CDR2 sequences are SGHRS and YFSETQ.

With respect to this clone: In the same sample, other DNA sequences code for this CDR3. The CDR3 sequence is CAWSVYEGWAGELFF. CDR3 coding DNA: TGTGCCTGGAGTGTATATGAGGGTTGGGCCGGGGAGCTGTTTTTT. The chain combines TRBV30 with TRBJ2-2; possible D gene TRBD2, 5 bases. V gave up 0 bases and J gave up 6 bases, with 14 bases separating them. In germline, CDR1 is GTSNPN, CDR2 SVGIG (reference sequence). The CDR3 has 15 residues.

The CDR3 loop is CASSPYPGGGEVCSNQPQHF. The CDR3 region has the DNA TGTGCCAGCAGCCCGTACCCGGGGGGGGGCGAGGTATGTAGCAATCAGCCCCAGCATTTT. This chain links TRBV5-4 with TRBJ1-5, with a tentative D call TRBD1 (6 bases). The CDR3 totals 20 residues. Per the germline V gene, CDR1 is SGHNT and CDR2 is YYREEE (reference sequence). The V gene lost 4 bases and the J gene lost 0 bases, with 26 bases spanning the gap.

CDR3 residues: CASSLTGVTNEKLFF. CDR3 bases: TGTGCCAGCTCGCTGACGGGAGTAACTAATGAAAAACTGTTTTTT. The chain is built from TRBV18 and TRBJ1-4; unclear D gene. The V and J ends lost 6 bases and 1 base respectively, with 12 bases between them. This CDR3 comprises 15 residues. CDR1 is KGHSH and CDR2 is LQKENI in the germline V gene. The whole variable domain, remainder taken from reference TRBV18 and TRBJ1-4, is NAGVMQNPRHLVRRRGQEARLRCSPMKGHSHVYWYRQLPEEGLKFMVYLQKENIIDESGMPKERFSAEFPKEGPSILRIQQVVRGDSAAYFCASSLTGVTNEKLFFGSGTQLSVL.

The rearrangement joins TRBV9 to TRBJ2-5; TRBD1 is a possible D gene (6 bases). Germline CDR1 SGDLS, CDR2 YYNGEE. The CDR3 extends over 15 amino acids. Trimming took off 0 bases at V and 1 base at J, with 10 bases between the two ends. This chain's CDR3 is CASSVGGRGQETQYF. The CDR3 coding sequence is TGTGCCAGCAGCGTAGGTGGCAGGGGCCAAGAGACCCAGTACTTC.

V gene TRBV18 combines with J gene TRBJ1-1; 7 bases map to TRBD1. J gave up 8 bases and V 3 bases, and 6 bases lay outside the gene matches. Germline values: CDR1 KGHSH, CDR2 LQKENI. The CDR3 extends over 13 amino acids. The CDR3 loop reads CASSPARTGEAFF. The CDR3, as DNA: TGTGCCAGCTCACCCGCTCGGACAGGCGAAGCTTTCTTT. The full variable domain, with the rest looked up from reference TRBV18 and TRBJ1-1, is NAGVMQNPRHLVRRRGQEARLRCSPMKGHSHVYWYRQLPEEGLKFMVYLQKENIIDESGMPKERFSAEFPKEGPSILRIQQVVRGDSAAYFCASSPARTGEAFFGQGTRLTVV.

The chain joins TRBV3-1 (or the pseudogene TRBV3-2) to TRBJ1-2; 7 nucleotides align to TRBD1. The CDR3 runs 14 residues. CDR1 is LGHDT, CDR2 YNNKEL, per germline (reference sequence). V shed 4 bases and J 2 bases; nucleotides not matched to a gene: 4. CDR3 residues: CASSRWDSNYGYTF. The CDR3, as DNA: TGTGCCAGCAGCCGTTGGGACAGCAACTATGGCTACACCTTC.